The T cell receptor (beta chain) under discussion was sequenced for a study of T cells in Graves' hyperthyroidism and ophthalmopathy (dated by TCRdb to the late 2010s). Study-wide context: Peripheral blood samples were taken at initial diagnosis, before any treatment was given. For training and testing, the 100 or so patients in the discovery cohort were randomly divided in a 7:3 ratio. After sampling, hyperthyroidism patients received methimazole starting at 30 mg daily, and ophthalmopathy patients received high-dose intravenous methylprednisolone. TCR V-J signatures able to tell the groups apart were searched for in a discovery cohort of 95 or so patients, of whom fewer than 45 had Graves' ophthalmopathy and roughly 57 had stable Graves' hyperthyroidism. According to the paper, TCR Vbeta CDR3 sequencing was carried out on roughly 130 peripheral blood samples, which came from more than 40 ophthalmopathy, around 75 hyperthyroidism and some 17 progressor patients. In addition, the study compared T-cell repertoires in thyroid tissue and in blood from roughly 6 Graves' hyperthyroidism patients. An independent validation cohort of fewer than 20 hyperthyroidism patients and roughly 16 patients who later progressed to ophthalmopathy tested prospective prediction of ophthalmopathy.

Here is what the overall study found, with its caveats: A 13 V-J signature model separated ophthalmopathy from stable hyperthyroidism, with over 85% sensitivity and about 81% specificity in cross-validation and 80%/75% in testing. Most expanded thyroid clonotypes (frequency above 0.001) were also detected in blood, a finding suggesting that blood repertoires may reflect thyroid immune responses. In validation, the model predicted progression to ophthalmopathy a median of roughly 6.5 months before onset, with roughly 70% sensitivity and about 72% specificity. No statistical method was used to set the sample size in advance, and investigators knew the group allocation.

Stable Graves' hyperthyroidism was defined as no progression to ophthalmopathy during 18 months of follow-up. Hyperthyroidism patients were newly diagnosed, had a disease duration of under 2 months, and were aged 18 to 65 years. Patients with uncontrolled infections, other autoimmune diseases, pregnancy or lactation were excluded. Clinical symptoms, serum thyroxine and TRAb, thyroid ultrasound, and orbital computed tomography formed the basis for the diagnoses. PBMCs were isolated from about 9 ml of fresh peripheral blood by Ficoll-Paque density gradient centrifugation. Total RNA was extracted using Trizol reagent, and RNA quality was assessed on an Agilent 2100 Bioanalyzer. CDR1 and CDR2, per the germline V gene (reference sequence), are DFQATT and SNEGSKA. From the cysteine through the phenylalanine, the CDR3 covers 16 amino acids. Only the CDR3 DNA stays, 48 bases, in frame from base 1. V and J are trimmed by 0 bases and 2 bases, and the gene matches miss 6 bases of the junction.

The TCR beta CDR3 regions were amplified from RNA transcripts. A first-round RT-PCR of the TCR CDR3 used the HTBI primer set with the Qiagen OneStep RT-PCR kit. Libraries were constructed in a second round of multiplex PCR, after which size selection and purification were performed. The libraries were sequenced on an Illumina HiSeq2000 using paired-end 100 bp reads. The source study handled its data this way. SOAPnuke was used to process the raw data, throwing out any read that contained adapters or uncalled bases, had a mean Phred below 15, or lacked an exact constant-primer or identifier match. COPE v1.2.5 was used to merge the high-quality paired reads, and each unique nucleotide sequence was defined as a clonotype. Clonotypes were aligned to IMGT TRBV, TRBD and TRBJ reference segments using MiTCR v1.1. Analysis was restricted to V-J combinations with a frequency above 0.0001, which covered about 99% of repertoires. The TCS score was defined as F50 (clonal expansion) divided by E x V (chaos), with BLOSUM62-based TCRdist calculated between CDR3 peptides within each V-J. Welch's t-statistics and random forest reduced around 550 V-J features to about 12, which were used in a naive Bayes classifier (R e1071). The public reads were quality trimmed at Q25 with fastp and then assembled into clones with MiXCR by TCRdb, keeping productive beta chains. Merged by CDR3 protein, the rows form single entries marked with the most common genes and DNA. In this record, the V and J calls reflect TCRdb's handling and not the investigators' own analysis. The sample yields around 420,000 distinct CDR3 sequences; roughly 13% were counted once. The leading ten clones occupy around 5.3% of the sample.

This clonotype turned up a few times. The antigen it binds to is not known. Base qualities are not at hand, and no much larger clone is one base apart. The receptor comes from a woman between 18 and 29 years old with Graves' hyperthyroidism. The chain is encoded by TRBV20-1 joined to TRBJ2-3; a stretch of 9 junction bases matches TRBD2. Sequencing used blood. The nucleotide sequence reads TGCAGTGCTAGAGATTTAAGCGGGAGGTCCACAGATACGCAGTATTTT. This sequence encodes CSARDLSGRSTDTQYF.